This T cell receptor (beta chain) was sequenced during a study of cytomegalovirus exposure and HLA in healthy donors. Study information: As released early, the data held 80 million to 90 million unique TCRs from HLA-typed donors.

This CDR3 comprises 17 residues. The germline CDR1 and CDR2 sequences are SQVTM and ANQGSEA. V lost 1 base, J lost 5 bases, and 11 bases stayed unmatched. The PCR made use of 60 Vbeta and 13 Jbeta primers. Original processing methods: Unique TCR beta chains numbered about 79 million in a later analysis, with about 9.9 million shared. Sequenced by immunoSEQ multiplex PCR; TCRdb stores in-frame clones only, minus some. The V and J calls and clone size are taken from that table; D and trimming were inferred from the DNA. Of roughly 200,000 clones in the sample, about 83% were seen once. The sequenced sample consisted of PBMCs. The chain carries TRBV29-1 and TRBJ2-1, with TRBD2 matching 10 bases. This clonotype was obtained from a man in his forties or fifties in good health and CMV-seropositive. The CDR3 protein is CSVEGGFSGGPNNEQFF. CDR3 in DNA: TGCAGCGTTGAAGGTGGCTTTAGCGGGGGGCCGAACAATGAGCAGTTCTTC.